Below are 26 T cell receptor beta chains sequenced from a single sample in a study of lymphopenia after photon versus proton radiotherapy. Only in-frame clones appear in the TCRdb table, and some are missing; sequencing was by immunoSEQ multiplex PCR. The table records 25,000 to 35,000 clones, approximately 87% of them present only once. The specimen comprised peripheral blood, sampled from a patient treated with photon-based radiotherapy. These receptors all stem from a woman between 50 and 59 years old with pancreatic cancer.

The J gene is TRBJ2-1, the V gene TRBV6-6; D is uncertain. The germline CDR1 and CDR2 sequences are MNHNY and SVGAGI (reference sequence). The CDR3 runs 13 residues. V lost 6 bases to trimming and J lost 2 bases, with 8 bases between them. The CDR3 region has the DNA TGTGCCAGCAGCACTCCTACCTACAATGAGCAGTTCTTC. It translates to CASSTPTYNEQFF.

The rearrangement links TRBV7-8 to TRBJ1-4; 11 bases align to TRBD1. Germline CDR1 SGHVS, CDR2 FQNEAQ. There are 16 residues in the CDR3. V trimming: 3 bases; J trimming: 4 bases; junction bases outside the gene matches: 4. The CDR3 region is CASSLDRGQGNEKLFF. The CDR3, as DNA: TGTGCCAGCAGCTTGGACAGGGGGCAGGGTAATGAAAAACTGTTTTTT.

This rearrangement joins TRBV6-1 to TRBJ1-5; D unclear. Trimming removed 2 bases from V and 2 bases from J, with 7 bases in between. CDR1 is MNHNS and CDR2 is SASEGT in the germline V gene. The CDR3 totals 14 residues. The CDR3 DNA reads TGTGCCAGCAGTGAATTCGGGGGCAATCAGCCCCAGCATTTT. It codes for CASSEFGGNQPQHF.

The chain recombines TRBV30 with TRBJ2-7; tentative D call: TRBD2 (5 bases). The CDR3 extends over 16 amino acids. The germline CDR1 and CDR2 sequences are GTSNPN and SVGIG (reference sequence). V was clipped by 3 bases and J by 0 bases, with 18 bases between them. The CDR3 DNA sequence: TGTGCCTGGAGCCGGGCCATAAGCGGAAACTCCTACGAGCAGTACTTC. This translates into CAWSRAISGNSYEQYF.

This chain links TRBV9 with TRBJ2-7, with unresolved D. The V end lost 4 bases, the J end lost 3 bases, and 11 bases lay between the germline ends. CDR3 length: 13 amino acids. Germline V CDR1 and CDR2: SGDLS, YYNGEE. Written as DNA, the CDR3 is TGTGCCAGCAGCCTTAGTCCCCACTACGAGCAGTACTTC. This gives the protein CASSLSPHYEQYF.

The gene calls are TRBV11-2 and TRBJ2-7, with D perhaps TRBD1 (6 bases). V dropped 3 bases and J dropped 2 bases, with 17 bases sitting between them. The CDR3 is 16 amino acids. Germline CDR1 and CDR2: SGHAT and FQNNGV. The CDR3 loop is CASSLLQGTVAYEQYF. The CDR3 coding sequence is TGTGCCAGCAGCTTGCTTCAGGGGACCGTGGCCTACGAGCAGTACTTC.

The chain couples TRBV27 to TRBJ2-1; D may be TRBD1 or TRBD2 (5 bases each). This CDR3 is 15 amino acids long. Trimming took off 3 bases at V and 0 bases at J, with 9 bases between the two ends. Germline loops: CDR1 MNHEY, CDR2 SMNVEV (reference sequence). The DNA for the CDR3 is TGTGCCAGCAGTTTGCAGGGAGACTCCTACAATGAGCAGTTCTTC. Protein: CASSLQGDSYNEQFF.

The genes are TRBV2 and TRBJ2-7; D ambiguous. The CDR3 consists of 11 residues. V lost 3 bases and J 7 bases, leaving 7 bases between the germline ends. Per germline, CDR1 SNHLY and CDR2 FYNNEI. The CDR3 bases are TGTGCCAGCAGTGATGTTGAGGAGCAGTACTTC. This translates into CASSDVEEQYF. Based on the CDR3 plus reference TRBV2 and TRBJ2-7, the full variable domain is EPEVTQTPSHQVTQMGQEVILRCVPISNHLYFYWYRQILGQKVEFLVSFYNNEISEKSEIFDDQFSVERPDGSNFTLKIRSTKLEDSAMYFCASSDVEEQYFGPGTRLTVT.

The rearrangement links TRBV7-2 to TRBJ2-1; a weak D match, TRBD2 (5 bases). V lost 0 bases and J 5 bases, leaving 8 bases between the germline ends. The CDR3 extends over 14 amino acids. CDR1 and CDR2 from the germline V gene are SGHTA and FQGNSA. CDR3 sequence (DNA): TGTGCCAGCAGCTTAGCGCGGGCAGACAATGAGCAGTTCTTC. Translating it yields CASSLARADNEQFF.

The rearrangement links TRBV28 to TRBJ2-7; tentative D call: TRBD2 (6 bases). The CDR3 is 14 amino acids. Between the trimmed V and J ends, which lost 3 bases and 5 bases, there was a span of 14 bases. Germline values: CDR1 MDHEN, CDR2 SYDVKM. The CDR3 loop reads CASSFRSGRNEQYF. Written as DNA, the CDR3 is TGTGCCAGCAGTTTCAGAAGTGGGAGGAACGAGCAGTACTTC.

The chain uses TRBV6-1 and TRBJ1-3; 9 bases map to TRBD1. The V gene end was trimmed by 4 bases and the J gene end by 5 bases; junction bases not matched to a gene: 12. This CDR3 region has 17 residues. Germline CDR1 MNHNS, CDR2 SASEGT. The CDR3 DNA reads as TGTGCCAGCAGTGTAGAATCTTCGGACAGGGGCCGAAACACCATATATTTT. Amino acid sequence: CASSVESSDRGRNTIYF.

The chain couples TRBV4-1 to TRBJ1-1; D is ambiguous. The CDR3 spans 17 residues. Trimming stripped 1 base from V and 2 bases from J, with 17 bases between. Per the germline V gene, CDR1 is MGHRA and CDR2 is YSYEKL. The CDR3 nucleotides are TGCGCCAGCAGCCAAGCCCAATCGGCGGGCCTTAACACTGAAGCTTTCTTT. This encodes CASSQAQSAGLNTEAFF.

This chain joins TRBV7-3 and TRBJ1-3; D is unresolved. From germline, CDR1 is SGHTA and CDR2 FQGTGA. V was trimmed by 4 bases and J by 0 bases, leaving 13 bases between them. The CDR3 loop spans 16 amino acids. DNA for the CDR3: TGTGCCAGCAGCTCCCCGACCGAATCCTCTGGAAACACCATATATTTT. Translated: CASSSPTESSGNTIYF.

This clone has a handful of counts. This rearrangement joins TRBV7-9 to TRBJ2-1; 10 bases agree with TRBD2. The CDR3 is 16 amino acids. Germline V gene data show CDR1 as SEHNR and CDR2 as FQNEAQ (reference sequence). J lost 10 bases, V lost 4 bases, and 13 bases had no gene match. CDR3 residues: CASSSAAGGPSREQFF. The CDR3 bases are TGTGCCAGCAGCTCAGCAGCGGGAGGGCCTTCTAGGGAGCAGTTCTTC.

This chain joins TRBV19 and TRBJ2-7; 12 positions agree with TRBD1. The CDR3 is 16 residues long. Losses at the gene ends were 7 bases for V and 5 bases for J; bases not matched to a gene: 12. Germline V gene data show CDR1 as LNHDA and CDR2 as SQIVND (reference sequence). In DNA form, the CDR3 reads TGTGCCAGTAAACGCTACGGGACAGGGGGCTTAAACGAGCAGTACTTC. Encoded protein: CASKRYGTGGLNEQYF.

A remark on this clone: At one end the junction does not follow the germline gene, possibly because of a read error. The rearrangement joins TRBV13 to TRBJ2-5, with 7 bases lining up with TRBD1. The CDR3 covers 14 residues. In germline, CDR1 is PRHDT, CDR2 FYEKMQ (reference sequence). As DNA, the CDR3 is TGTGCCAGCAGCTTTCGGGACAGTCAAGAGGCCCAGTACTTC. This sequence encodes CASSFRDSQEAQYF.

This clone was recorded only once. Here the CDR3 reads CASSQDGRGGGETQYF. The CDR3 DNA is TGCGCCAGCAGCCAAGATGGCAGGGGCGGGGGAGAGACCCAGTACTTC. The chain employs TRBV4-3 and TRBJ2-5; TRBD2 is a possible D gene (7 bases). V lost 0 bases, J lost 4 bases, and 15 bases lay in between. CDR1 is LGHNA and CDR2 is YSLEER in the germline V gene. The CDR3 has 16 residues.

This clone was counted once. The chain employs TRBV7-2 and TRBJ1-2, with D perhaps TRBD1 (5 bases). Trimming removed 1 base from V and 0 bases from J, with 6 bases in between. Germline V CDR1 and CDR2: SGHTA, FQGNSA. The CDR3 loop spans 14 amino acids. The CDR3: CASSLGGSNYGYTF. Here the CDR3 DNA reads TGTGCCAGCAGCTTAGGGGGGTCTAACTATGGCTACACCTTC.

The J gene is TRBJ2-7, the V gene TRBV7-8; 15 bases line up with TRBD2. The CDR3 covers 17 residues. Germline CDR1 SGHVS, CDR2 FQNEAQ. After removal of 5 bases from V and 4 bases from J, the junction contained 9 bases not matched to a gene. Written as DNA, the CDR3 is TGTGCCAGCAGCCCCTCCAAGGGACTAGCGGGAGGATACGAGCAGTACTTC. It encodes CASSPSKGLAGGYEQYF.

The V gene is TRBV30, the J gene TRBJ2-7, with TRBD1 identical over 8 bases. The CDR3 is 11 residues long. With 4 bases clipped from V and 12 bases from J, the junction kept 8 bases outside the gene matches. Germline CDR1 GTSNPN, CDR2 SVGIG (reference sequence). The CDR3 region is CAWNYRGESYF. The CDR3 bases are TGTGCCTGGAATTACAGGGGGGAGTCGTACTTC.

V is TRBV11-2 and J is TRBJ2-7; D gene uncertain. The CDR3 runs 15 residues. CDR1 is SGHAT, CDR2 FQNNGV, per germline. Trimming took 5 bases from V and 0 from J, leaving 14 bases between them. The CDR3 DNA sequence: TGTGCCAGCAGCCTCGGGCCCGCGAGCTCCTACGAGCAGTACTTC. Protein product: CASSLGPASSYEQYF.

The chain recombines TRBV29-1 with TRBJ2-3, with D unclear. The CDR3 has 12 amino acids. V was shortened by 5 bases and J by 3 bases, with 9 bases between the two germline ends. In germline, CDR1 is SQVTM, CDR2 ANQGSEA. As DNA, the CDR3 is TGCAGCGTTTCTGGTGGGACAGATACGCAGTATTTT. Its protein is CSVSGGTDTQYF.

The rearrangement uses TRBV5-6 and TRBJ2-7; tentatively, D is TRBD1 or TRBD2 (6 bases each). Looked up from germline, CDR1 is SGHDT and CDR2 is YYEEEE. Trimming cost V 0 bases and J 2 bases, with 9 bases left between them. The CDR3 has 14 amino acids. The CDR3 sequence: CASSLAGGPYEQYF. The DNA of the CDR3 is TGTGCCAGCAGCTTGGCTGGGGGGCCCTACGAGCAGTACTTC.

The chain is built from TRBV4-2 and TRBJ1-2, with D unclear. Germline V gene data show CDR1 as LGHNA and CDR2 as YNFKEQ. The CDR3 is 14 amino acids. The ends were cut back, 1 base at V and 4 bases at J, with 10 bases in the middle. CDR3 residues: CASSQGVRSYGYTF. The CDR3 DNA reads TGTGCCAGCAGCCAAGGTGTAAGATCCTATGGCTACACCTTC.

The chain is built from TRBV30 and TRBJ2-1, with D possibly being TRBD1 (6 bases). Trimming left V 2 bases short and J 7 bases short, with 21 bases between. This CDR3 is built from 16 residues. The germline V gene encodes CDR1 GTSNPN and CDR2 SVGIG (reference sequence). CDR3 sequence (DNA): TGTGCCTGGAGTCCGTACCCTCTTAACAGGGAGAATGAGCAGTTCTTC. It specifies CAWSPYPLNRENEQFF.

The rearrangement links TRBV28 to TRBJ2-1; D is possibly TRBD1 (6 bases). V was pared by 6 bases and J by 3 bases, with 15 bases between. The CDR3 is made up of 15 amino acids. CDR1 and CDR2 from the germline V gene are MDHEN and SYDVKM. Here the CDR3 DNA reads TGTGCCAGCAGGGGGGTGAGGGACAACTACAATGAGCAGTTCTTC. It is translated as CASRGVRDNYNEQFF.